This TCR beta chain was captured in a study of a mutant IDH1 vaccine in newly diagnosed glioma. Study context: Vaccination followed radiotherapy alone by 4-6 weeks, or accompanied temozolomide cycles. V12 occurred at week 35 and V13 at week 47. Study-wide results and caveats: Overall, roughly 95% of patients had vaccine-induced immune responses. It seemed that pseudoprogression was not linked to changes in the top peripheral T cell clonotypes.

Indicated time point: week 35, safety follow-up. One vaccine dose held 300 ug of mutant IDH1 20-mer peptide and came with topical imiquimod. V dropped 5 bases and J dropped 7 bases, with 18 bases sitting between them. The CDR3 spans 16 residues. Germline CDR1 and CDR2: SGHTA and FQGNSA. Assay: immunoSEQ multiplex PCR; the TCRdb copy retains only in-frame clones and omits some. The sample consists of 35,000 to 50,000 clones, 83% of them appearing once. Remarks on this clone: What it recognizes is unknown.

The clonotype comes from a woman aged 45-59 years with glioma. Source: PBMCs, taken from a glioma patient whose treatment included an IDH1 peptide vaccine. V usage is TRBV7-2 and J usage is TRBJ1-6; perhaps TRBD1 as D (6 bases). DNA of the CDR3: TGTGCCAGCAGCCGCATGCGAACAGGGACCAATTCACCCCTCCACTTT. It translates to CASSRMRTGTNSPLHF.